The 27 T cell receptor beta chains presented below share a single source sample, sequenced in a study of shared clonotypes between healthy human individuals. Using immunoSEQ multiplex PCR, the repertoire was profiled, and TCRdb retains in-frame clones only, with some absent. The sample lists 100,000 to 120,000 clones, about 63% seen once, with approximately 25% in the top ten. Sequenced input: memory CD8+ T cells sorted from blood. Subset described: CD45RO+ cells pooled with CCR7-negative TemRA cells. Source of these receptors: a woman aged 25 to 39 in good health.

This clone was recorded many times. V and J are TRBV27 and TRBJ2-6; the D call may be TRBD1 or TRBD2 (6 bases each). V dropped 1 base and J dropped 1 base, with 14 bases sitting between them. The germline gives CDR1 MNHEY, CDR2 SMNVEV (reference sequence). The CDR3 sequence is 18 residues long. CDR3 residues: CASSLFRGRDSGANVLTF. The DNA of the CDR3 is TGTGCCAGCAGTTTATTTCGGGGGCGCGATTCTGGGGCCAACGTCCTGACTTTC.

The V gene is TRBV5-6, the J gene TRBJ1-1; tentatively, D is TRBD1 (6 bases). Per the germline V gene, CDR1 is SGHDT and CDR2 is YYEEEE. The CDR3 is made up of 17 amino acids. V lost 0 bases and J lost 4, with 19 bases in between. CDR3 nucleotide sequence: TGTGCCAGCAGCTTGGATTGGGGGGCAGGGAGGGGCACTGAAGCTTTCTTT. This sequence encodes CASSLDWGAGRGTEAFF.

This chain joins TRBV27 and TRBJ2-7, with D perhaps being TRBD1 or TRBD2 (5 bases each). There are 17 residues in the CDR3. Looked up from germline, CDR1 is MNHEY and CDR2 is SMNVEV (reference sequence). V gave up 6 bases and J gave up 4 bases, with 25 bases separating them. CDR3 bases: TGTGCCAGCAGGGAAAACGTCCGACGGGGCGGAATTTACGAGCAGTACTTC. Translation: CASRENVRRGGIYEQYF.

CDR3 DNA sequence: TGTGCCAGCAGTTTTCCTAGCTCCTACGAGCAGTACTTC. As protein: CASSFPSSYEQYF. This chain connects TRBV28 to TRBJ2-7; D remains ambiguous. Germline V gene data show CDR1 as MDHEN and CDR2 as SYDVKM. This CDR3 region has 13 residues. The V gene lost 3 bases and the J gene lost 0 bases, with 6 bases spanning the gap.

This chain joins TRBV19 and TRBJ1-3; D ambiguous. Germline V gene data show CDR1 as LNHDA and CDR2 as SQIVND (reference sequence). The CDR3 contains 14 residues. The V and J ends lost 6 bases and 0 bases respectively, with 9 bases between them. CDR3 in DNA: TGTGCCAGTAGATGGTCAGGCTCTGGAAACACCATATATTTT. Protein: CASRWSGSGNTIYF.

The chain employs TRBV28 and TRBJ2-2; D is unclear. The germline V gene encodes CDR1 MDHEN and CDR2 SYDVKM. The germline V and J ends were trimmed by 7 bases and 1 base, with 7 bases remaining between them. CDR3 length: 13 residues. CDR3 protein: CASIPRNTGELFF. DNA for the CDR3: TGTGCCAGCATACCGAGGAACACCGGGGAGCTGTTTTTT.

A remark on this clone: The sample contains more than one DNA sequence encoding this CDR3. The genes are TRBV2 and TRBJ1-1; 9 nucleotides line up with TRBD1. J was trimmed by 4 bases and V by 6 bases; bases with no gene match: 6. The length of the CDR3 is 14 residues. Germline lookup yields CDR1 SNHLY and CDR2 FYNNEI. CDR3 protein: CASRLGQGFTEAFF. CDR3 coding DNA: TGTGCCAGCAGACTCGGACAGGGGTTCACTGAAGCTTTCTTT.

The sample holds a few counts of this clone. V and J are TRBV29-1 and TRBJ2-2; 10 bases are a match to TRBD1. Germline V gene lookup returns CDR1 SQVTM and CDR2 ANQGSEA. V was pared by 5 bases and J by 5 bases, with 11 bases of the junction left unmatched. The length of the CDR3 is 16 residues. Here the CDR3 reads CSVIPADRGQTGELFF. The DNA of the CDR3 is TGCAGCGTTATCCCTGCCGACAGGGGGCAGACCGGGGAGCTGTTTTTT.

The chain combines TRBV28 with TRBJ2-1, with 7 bases fitting TRBD2. CDR3 size: 16 residues. Germline lookup yields CDR1 MDHEN and CDR2 SYDVKM. Germline trimming cut 3 bases from V and 5 bases from J; bases unmatched to any gene: 10. The CDR3 bases are TGTGCCAGCAGTTTCTTCCGGGAGGCCCTTAACAATGAGCAGTTCTTC. The encoded protein is CASSFFREALNNEQFF. The entire variable domain, with the rest obtained from reference TRBV28 and TRBJ2-1, is as follows: DVKVTQSSRYLVKRTGEKVFLECVQDMDHENMFWYRQDPGLGLRLIYFSYDVKMKEKGDIPEGYSVSREKKERFSLILESASTNQTSMYLCASSFFREALNNEQFFGPGTRLTVL.

This chain connects TRBV4-1 to TRBJ1-4; D is perhaps TRBD1 (5 bases). The CDR3 covers 16 residues. Germline V gene sequence: CDR1 MGHRA, CDR2 YSYEKL. V lost 0 bases, J lost 7 bases, and 15 bases lay in between. In DNA form, the CDR3 reads TGCGCCAGCAGCCAAGATGGACGGGTGGGGGGTGAAAAACTGTTTTTT. Amino acids: CASSQDGRVGGEKLFF.

The chain carries TRBV27 and TRBJ2-1, with 10 bases fitting TRBD1. Germline loops: CDR1 MNHEY, CDR2 SMNVEV (reference sequence). The J segment lost 5 bases and the V segment lost 9 bases, leaving 7 bases of the junction unmatched. CDR3 length: 14 amino acids. For the CDR3, the DNA is TGTGCCAGTTTCCGGGACAGGGGAAACAATGAGCAGTTCTTC. This encodes CASFRDRGNNEQFF.

CDR3: CASSQLEEGNTEAFF. The CDR3 DNA reads TGTGCCAGCAGCCAACTCGAGGAAGGGAACACTGAAGCTTTCTTT. The V gene is TRBV4-2, the J gene TRBJ1-1; D not resolved. The CDR3 covers 15 residues. Trimming cost V 2 bases and J 1 base, with 11 bases left between them. Germline V gene sequence: CDR1 LGHNA, CDR2 YNFKEQ.

The gene calls are TRBV9 and TRBJ1-5; the D is unclear. CDR1 SGDLS and CDR2 YYNGEE come from the germline V gene. The V and J ends lost 0 bases and 4 bases respectively, with 5 bases between them. There are 13 residues in the CDR3. CDR3: CASSVDGNQPQHF. CDR3 nucleotides: TGTGCCAGCAGCGTAGACGGTAATCAGCCCCAGCATTTT. Full variable domain (outside the CDR3, taken from reference TRBV9 and TRBJ1-5): DSGVTQTPKHLITATGQRVTLRCSPRSGDLSVYWYQQSLDQGLQFLIQYYNGEERAKGNILERFSAQQFPDLHSELNLSSLELGDSALYFCASSVDGNQPQHFGDGTRLSIL.

This chain links TRBV2 with TRBJ1-5; D ambiguous. Germline loops: CDR1 SNHLY, CDR2 FYNNEI. V lost 2 bases and J lost 9, with 11 bases in between. There are 13 residues in the CDR3. The CDR3 region is CASSESPKRPQHF. In DNA form, the CDR3 reads TGTGCCAGCAGTGAATCCCCCAAGCGGCCCCAGCATTTT.

The chain combines TRBV6-1 with TRBJ1-5; D gene uncertain. The V and J ends lost 3 bases and 2 bases respectively, with 8 bases between them. The CDR3 is 14 amino acids. From germline, CDR1 is MNHNS and CDR2 SASEGT. The DNA of the CDR3 is TGTGCCAGCAGTGAGGGCAGCGGCAATCAGCCCCAGCATTTT. Its translation is CASSEGSGNQPQHF.

The chain is built from TRBV4-2 and TRBJ2-2; 7 bases agree with TRBD1. This CDR3 has 17 residues. CDR1 LGHNA and CDR2 YNFKEQ come from the germline V gene. With V trimmed by 0 bases and J by 7 bases, 11 bases remained unmatched. CDR3 protein: CASSQEWKQGSIGELFF. The CDR3 DNA reads as TGTGCCAGCAGCCAAGAGTGGAAACAGGGGTCCATCGGGGAGCTGTTTTTT.

The J gene is TRBJ2-6, the V gene TRBV7-6; TRBD1 or TRBD2 may be the D gene (5 bases each). Germline V lookup: CDR1 SGHVS, CDR2 FNYEAQ. The V end lost 4 bases, the J end lost 3 bases, and 19 bases lay between the germline ends. The CDR3 is 18 residues long. CDR3 sequence reads: CASSSLSLRGFGANVLTF. The DNA of the CDR3 is TGTGCCAGCAGCTCATTATCGTTGAGGGGTTTTGGGGCCAACGTCCTGACTTTC.

This clone was seen more than once but under ten times. The J gene is TRBJ2-7, the V gene TRBV7-9, with D unclear. This CDR3 region has 15 residues. Germline-derived CDR1 and CDR2 are SEHNR and FQNEAQ (reference sequence). The V and J ends lost 1 base and 4 bases respectively, with 14 bases between them. CDR3 DNA sequence: TGTGCCAGCAGCTTAGGGCCAAACCCACCTTACGAGCAGTACTTC. It translates to CASSLGPNPPYEQYF.

About this clone: This may come from a read error, since a much larger clone is one base off. The same CDR3 also results from other DNA sequences found in this sample. The chain combines TRBV19 with TRBJ1-1; D gene uncertain. V was cut by 2 bases and J by 0 bases, with 10 bases left in between. CDR1 and CDR2 from the germline V gene are LNHDA and SQIVND (reference sequence). The CDR3 spans 15 residues. The CDR3 spells CASSINSYMNTEAFF. CDR3 nucleotides: TGTGCCAGTAGTATAAACAGCTACATGAACACTGAAGCTTTCTTT.

The rearrangement uses TRBV15 and TRBJ2-5; 7 nucleotides match TRBD2. CDR3 size: 16 residues. J gave up 4 bases and V 0 bases, and 8 bases lay outside the gene matches. CDR1 LNHNV and CDR2 YYDKDF come from the germline V gene (reference sequence). For the CDR3, the DNA is TGTGCCACCAGCAGAGATCGCGGGAGTGGGAGAGAGACCCAGTACTTC. This translates into CATSRDRGSGRETQYF.

CDR3 nucleotides: TGTGCCAGCAGCCCAATCGGCCTAGCGGGAACCGTACTAATGGGCTACGAGCAGTACTTC. Its translation is CASSPIGLAGTVLMGYEQYF. The chain links TRBV28 to TRBJ2-7, with 9 bases that match TRBD2. Germline CDR1 is MDHEN and CDR2 is SYDVKM. This CDR3 is 20 amino acids long. Trimming cost V 6 bases and J 3 bases; bases outside gene matches: 24.

The rearrangement joins TRBV27 to TRBJ1-2; D not resolved. V lost 5 bases to trimming and J lost 5 bases, with 15 bases between them. CDR1 is MNHEY, CDR2 SMNVEV, per germline (reference sequence). This CDR3 region has 14 residues. The CDR3 nucleotides are TGTGCCAGCAGTCCGTCATCGGGTTGGTATGGCTACACCTTC. It encodes CASSPSSGWYGYTF.

This chain links TRBV14 with TRBJ2-7, with D tentatively TRBD1 (5 bases). Looked up from germline, CDR1 is SGHDN and CDR2 is FVKESK. The CDR3 is 15 amino acids. Trimming cost V 0 bases and J 2 bases, with 11 bases left between them. The CDR3 DNA reads as TGTGCCAGCAGCCAAGATATCGGCAGGGCCTACGAGCAGTACTTC. It yields the protein CASSQDIGRAYEQYF.

The rearrangement uses TRBV30 and TRBJ2-4; either TRBD1 or TRBD2 may supply D (6 bases each). The CDR3 is 13 amino acids. CDR1 is GTSNPN, CDR2 SVGIG, per germline (reference sequence). The ends were cut back, 0 bases at V and 6 bases at J, with 9 bases in the middle. The CDR3 DNA sequence: TGTGCCTGGAGTGTTGGGGGGCCAAACATTCAGTACTTC. Translating it yields CAWSVGGPNIQYF.

This clone was observed a few times. This chain uses TRBV4-1 with TRBJ2-2; D remains unclear. This CDR3 is 14 amino acids long. The germline V gene encodes CDR1 MGHRA and CDR2 YSYEKL. The ends were cut back, 4 bases at V and 4 bases at J, with 10 bases in the middle. CDR3 DNA: TGCGCCAGCAGCCCCCTCGCGGTCACCGGGGAGCTGTTTTTT. Amino acid sequence: CASSPLAVTGELFF.

This chain uses TRBV4-1 with TRBJ2-1; TRBD2 matches 10 bases. Germline V gene data show CDR1 as MGHRA and CDR2 as YSYEKL. The V and J ends lost 1 base and 6 bases, in that order; junction bases with no gene match: 6. The CDR3 spans 16 residues. DNA of the CDR3: TGCGCCAGCAGCCAAGGCCCCACTAGCGGGATCAATGAGCAGTTCTTC. This sequence encodes CASSQGPTSGINEQFF.

This clone was counted many times. The J gene is TRBJ1-2, the V gene TRBV28; 8 bases line up with TRBD1. Germline CDR1 MDHEN, CDR2 SYDVKM. The CDR3 loop spans 17 amino acids. Losses at the gene ends were 6 bases for V and 1 base for J; bases not matched to a gene: 13. The CDR3 sequence: CASSPNRGSTFNYGYTF. For the CDR3, the DNA is TGTGCCAGCAGCCCAAACAGGGGGAGTACCTTTAACTATGGCTACACCTTC.